This T cell receptor beta chain was found in a study of T cells after somatic rescue of genetic block. Trimming took 0 bases from V and 0 from J, leaving 4 bases between them. This CDR3 comprises 14 residues. Per germline, CDR1 SGHTA and CDR2 FQGTGA. Sequencing was performed with immunoSEQ multiplex PCR; in TCRdb, only in-frame clones are kept and a portion is missing. The data contain 110,000 or so clones, about 93% of them singletons. The sample was peripheral blood mononuclear cells (PBMCs). This TCR was recovered from a woman younger than 35. J is TRBJ2-3 and V is TRBV7-3; D call uncertain. The CDR3 is CASSLTRSTDTQYF. In DNA, the CDR3 is TGTGCCAGCAGCTTAACGAGGAGCACAGATACGCAGTATTTT.